The sequence of this T cell receptor (beta chain) was determined in a study of early T cells in non-severe SARS-CoV-2 infection. Study-wide background: Sequencing of unsorted whole blood was done on bulk RNA, leaving chains unpaired.

Unique molecular identifiers tagged individual cDNA molecules. One entry per CDR3 protein results from TCRdb running MiXCR on the 5' RACE reads. The data show some 82,000 distinct CDR3 sequences, roughly 6% seen once. This CDR3 is 15 amino acids long. General study points: Sequences matched to VDJdb favored anti-spike CD8 responses, while private and CD4 specificities were missed.

To note about this clonotype: Its target is unknown.

This clonotype was obtained from an adult who was a healthcare worker with PCR-confirmed SARS-CoV-2 infection or an uninfected control (not recorded which). This chain joins TRBV3-2 and TRBJ1-6; whether TRBD1, the table's D call, matches the DNA was not checked. TRBV3-2 is an annotated pseudogene. Sequencing input: whole blood. DNA of the CDR3: TGTGCCAGCAGCCAAGTGGCGGGGTCCCACCTGTCCCTCCACTTT. Residues: CASSQVAGSHLSLHF.